This passage covers 15 T cell receptor beta chains from one sample sequenced in a study of shared clonotypes between healthy human individuals (dated by TCRdb to between 2020 and 2021). The library was made by the immunoSEQ multiplex PCR assay. Not all clones reach the TCRdb copy of this immuneACCESS table, which keeps in-frame sequences only. Checked studies attribute under half of the gap to unresolved V genes and leave the rest unexplained. This sample holds 2,500,000 or so clones; approximately 94% were observed only once. The ten largest make up around 0.4% of the sample. Sequencing was performed on naive CD4+ T cells from PBMCs. What the cell subset or site label conveys for this sample: CD45RA+ positively selected. These receptors were obtained from a man aged 18 to 29 in good health. Some clones in this sample may be carry-over from other donors' samples.

The chain is built from TRBV27 and TRBJ2-3; D unclear. Deletions cut 3 bases from V and 7 bases from J, with 5 bases between. The germline gives CDR1 MNHEY, CDR2 SMNVEV (reference sequence). The CDR3 has 11 residues. Written as DNA, the CDR3 is TGTGCCAGCAGTTTTTACTATACGCAGTATTTT. It specifies CASSFYYTQYF.

The chain uses TRBV5-1 and TRBJ2-1; D not resolved. This CDR3 has 15 residues. Germline V gene lookup returns CDR1 SGHRS and CDR2 YFSETQ. Trimming took off 3 bases at V and 0 bases at J, with 10 bases between the two ends. This chain's CDR3 is CASSSSRNSYNEQFF. The CDR3 region has the DNA TGCGCCAGCAGCTCTTCTAGAAACTCCTACAATGAGCAGTTCTTC.

This clone appeared a single time. The chain uses TRBV6-1 and TRBJ1-2, with D perhaps matching TRBD1 (6 bases). V shed 6 bases and J shed 7 bases, with 12 bases lying between them. This CDR3 region has 12 residues. Germline assignment: CDR1 MNHNS and CDR2 SASEGT. CDR3: CASSLQGFGYTF. DNA for the CDR3: TGTGCCAGCAGCCTGCAGGGGTTTGGCTACACCTTC.

V is TRBV4-3 and J is TRBJ2-5; tentatively, D is TRBD1 (6 bases). Looked up from germline, CDR1 is LGHNA and CDR2 is YSLEER. There are 14 residues in the CDR3. V lost 1 base and J lost 3, with 9 bases in between. CDR3 DNA: TGCGCCAGCAGCCAAGTCAGACAGGAAGAGACCCAGTACTTC. Residues: CASSQVRQEETQYF.

The chain employs TRBV5-1 and TRBJ2-7, with TRBD2 matching over 11 bases. This CDR3 has 15 residues. Per the germline V gene, CDR1 is SGHRS and CDR2 is YFSETQ. The V and J ends lost 3 bases and 3 bases, in that order; junction bases with no gene match: 5. CDR3 sequence reads: CASSSTSGALYEQYF. CDR3 sequence (DNA): TGCGCCAGCAGCTCGACTAGCGGGGCCCTCTACGAGCAGTACTTC.

The rearrangement uses TRBV5-3 and TRBJ2-1; no reliable D call. TRBV5-3 is an open reading frame whose function is uncertain. The CDR3 length is 16 residues. The V end lost 7 bases, the J end lost 2 bases, and 19 bases lay between the germline ends. The CDR3: CARSTYAPSTYNEQFF. CDR3 bases: TGTGCCAGATCTACCTATGCCCCTTCAACCTACAATGAGCAGTTCTTC.

This chain uses TRBV7-8 with TRBJ2-5; 8 positions agree with TRBD1. Germline CDR1 is SGHVS and CDR2 is FQNEAQ. Germline trimming cut 3 bases from V and 5 bases from J; bases unmatched to any gene: 5. The CDR3 consists of 14 residues. Written as DNA, the CDR3 is TGTGCCAGCAGCTTGGGGCGGGACAGGGAGACCCAGTACTTC. Translated: CASSLGRDRETQYF.

The chain has TRBV6-5 and TRBJ1-1; possibly TRBD1 for D (6 bases). Trimming removed 8 bases from V and 6 bases from J, with 16 bases in between. The CDR3 has 13 amino acids. Germline V lookup: CDR1 MNHEY, CDR2 SVGAGI. CDR3 region: CASRGRGMAEAFF. The CDR3 nucleotides are TGTGCCAGCCGGGGGCGGGGGATGGCTGAAGCTTTCTTT.

The chain employs TRBV5-5 and TRBJ2-3; D is unclear. The CDR3 has 14 residues. The V and J ends lost 0 bases and 6 bases respectively, with 11 bases between them. Germline assignment: CDR1 SGHKS and CDR2 YYEKEE (reference sequence). The CDR3 spells CASSLGLSSDTQYF. The DNA for the CDR3 is TGTGCCAGCAGCTTGGGGCTGTCTTCTGATACGCAGTATTTT.

A word on this clone: Distinct nucleotide sequences in the sample also encode this CDR3. This chain joins TRBV11-2 and TRBJ2-5; maybe TRBD2 (6 bases). Trimming took 6 bases from V and 4 from J, leaving 6 bases between them. The CDR3 extends over 11 amino acids. CDR1 and CDR2 from the germline V gene are SGHAT and FQNNGV. In DNA, the CDR3 is TGTGCCAGCAGGGGAGGAGAGACCCAGTACTTC. Its translation is CASRGGETQYF.

The chain joins TRBV27 to TRBJ2-4; D not resolved. The CDR3 consists of 16 residues. V was cut by 3 bases and J by 3 bases, with 15 bases left in between. CDR1 is MNHEY, CDR2 SMNVEV, per germline (reference sequence). This CDR3 is CASSFSGVGIKNIQYF. In nucleotides, the CDR3 is TGTGCCAGCAGTTTCTCGGGTGTGGGGATCAAAAACATTCAGTACTTC.

V usage is TRBV27 and J usage is TRBJ2-7, with a possible D match to TRBD2 (5 bases). Germline values: CDR1 MNHEY, CDR2 SMNVEV (reference sequence). There are 15 residues in the CDR3. V lost 6 bases, J lost 7 bases, and 22 bases lay in between. This chain's CDR3 is CASSRRDLGSGEQYF. The CDR3 DNA reads as TGTGCCAGCAGCCGTCGGGATCTTGGGTCGGGTGAGCAGTACTTC.

The gene calls are TRBV9 and TRBJ2-1, with 13 bases identical to TRBD2. This CDR3 is 15 amino acids long. V shed 4 bases, J shed 6 bases, and the junction held 4 bases outside the gene matches. Germline V lookup: CDR1 SGDLS, CDR2 YYNGEE. CDR3 DNA: TGTGCCAGCAGCATAACTAGCGGGAGGGTCAATGAGCAGTTCTTC. Its protein is CASSITSGRVNEQFF.

The CDR3 is CASSLIKNRDRNTEAFF. The CDR3 DNA follows: TGTGCCAGCAGCTTGATAAAAAACCGGGACAGGAACACTGAAGCTTTCTTT. This sequence joins TRBV5-4 and TRBJ1-1, with 7 bases lining up with TRBD1. V lost 1 base, J lost 1 base, and 10 bases stayed unmatched. Germline V gene lookup returns CDR1 SGHNT and CDR2 YYREEE (reference sequence). The length of the CDR3 is 17 residues.

About this clone itself: This CDR3 is also generated by other DNA sequences in the sample. The chain joins TRBV4-3 to TRBJ2-3; no definite D call. V dropped 4 bases and J dropped 2 bases, with 10 bases sitting between them. The germline V gene encodes CDR1 LGHNA and CDR2 YSLEER. The CDR3 consists of 14 residues. CDR3 residues: CASSPDRHTDTQYF. DNA for the CDR3: TGCGCCAGCAGCCCGGACCGACACACAGATACGCAGTATTTT.